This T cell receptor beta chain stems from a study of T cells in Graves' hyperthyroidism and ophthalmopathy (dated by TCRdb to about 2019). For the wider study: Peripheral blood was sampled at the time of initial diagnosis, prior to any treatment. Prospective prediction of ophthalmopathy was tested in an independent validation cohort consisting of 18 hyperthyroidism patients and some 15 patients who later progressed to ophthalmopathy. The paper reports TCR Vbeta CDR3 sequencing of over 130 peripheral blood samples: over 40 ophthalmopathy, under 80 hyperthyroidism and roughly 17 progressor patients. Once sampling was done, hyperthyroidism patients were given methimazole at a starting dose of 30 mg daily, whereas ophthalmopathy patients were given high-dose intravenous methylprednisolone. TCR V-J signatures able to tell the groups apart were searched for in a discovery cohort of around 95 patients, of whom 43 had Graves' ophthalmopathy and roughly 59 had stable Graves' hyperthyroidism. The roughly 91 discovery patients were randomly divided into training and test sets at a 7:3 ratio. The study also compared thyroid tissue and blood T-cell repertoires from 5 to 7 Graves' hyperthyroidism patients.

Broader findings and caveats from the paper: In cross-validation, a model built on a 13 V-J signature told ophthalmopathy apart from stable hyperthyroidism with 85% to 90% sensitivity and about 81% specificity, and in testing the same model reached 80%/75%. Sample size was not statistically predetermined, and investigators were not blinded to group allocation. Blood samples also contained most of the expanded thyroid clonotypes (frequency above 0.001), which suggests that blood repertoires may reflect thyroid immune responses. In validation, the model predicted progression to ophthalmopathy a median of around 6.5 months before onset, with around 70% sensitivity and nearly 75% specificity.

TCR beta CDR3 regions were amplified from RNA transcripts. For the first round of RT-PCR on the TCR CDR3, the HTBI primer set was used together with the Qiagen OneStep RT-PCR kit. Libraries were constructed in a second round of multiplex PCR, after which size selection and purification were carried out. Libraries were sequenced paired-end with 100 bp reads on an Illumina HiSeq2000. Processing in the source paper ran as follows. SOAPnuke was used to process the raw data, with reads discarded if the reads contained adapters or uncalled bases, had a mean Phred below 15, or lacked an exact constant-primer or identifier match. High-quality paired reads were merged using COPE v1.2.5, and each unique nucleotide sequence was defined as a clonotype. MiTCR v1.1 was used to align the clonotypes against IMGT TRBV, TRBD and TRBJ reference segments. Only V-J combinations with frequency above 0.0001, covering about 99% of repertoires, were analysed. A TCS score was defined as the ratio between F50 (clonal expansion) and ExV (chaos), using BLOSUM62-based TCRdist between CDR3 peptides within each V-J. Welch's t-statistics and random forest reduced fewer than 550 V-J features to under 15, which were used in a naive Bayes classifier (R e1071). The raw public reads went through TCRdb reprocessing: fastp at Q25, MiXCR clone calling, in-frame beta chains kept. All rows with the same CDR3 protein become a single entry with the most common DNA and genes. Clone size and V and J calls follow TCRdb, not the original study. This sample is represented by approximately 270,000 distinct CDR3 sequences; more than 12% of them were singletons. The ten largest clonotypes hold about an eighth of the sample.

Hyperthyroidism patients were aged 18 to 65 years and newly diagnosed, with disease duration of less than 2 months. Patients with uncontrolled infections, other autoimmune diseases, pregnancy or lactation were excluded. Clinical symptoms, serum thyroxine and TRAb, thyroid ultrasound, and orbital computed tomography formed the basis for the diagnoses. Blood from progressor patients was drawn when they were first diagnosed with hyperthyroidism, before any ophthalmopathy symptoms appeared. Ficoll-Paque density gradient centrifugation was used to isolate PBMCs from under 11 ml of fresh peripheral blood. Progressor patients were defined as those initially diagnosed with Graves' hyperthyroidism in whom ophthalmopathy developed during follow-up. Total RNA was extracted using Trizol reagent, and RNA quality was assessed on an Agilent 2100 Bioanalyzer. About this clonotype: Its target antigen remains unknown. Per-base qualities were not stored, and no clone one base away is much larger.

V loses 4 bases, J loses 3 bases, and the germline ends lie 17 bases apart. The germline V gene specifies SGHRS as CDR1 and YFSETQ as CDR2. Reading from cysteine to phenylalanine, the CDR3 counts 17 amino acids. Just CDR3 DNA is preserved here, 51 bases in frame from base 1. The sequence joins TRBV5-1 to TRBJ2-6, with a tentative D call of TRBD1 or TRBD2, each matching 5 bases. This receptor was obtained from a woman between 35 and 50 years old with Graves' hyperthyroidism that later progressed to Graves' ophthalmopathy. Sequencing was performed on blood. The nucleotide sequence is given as TGCGCCAGCAGCGAGGGGCCCTCCGGTGGTGGGGCCAACGTCCTGACTTTC. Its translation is CASSEGPSGGGANVLTF.